Sequencing of this T cell receptor (beta chain) was carried out in a study of identical twins. Study observations and caveats: Insertions were reduced in abundant cord blood beta clonotypes but not in memory repertoires. Out-of-frame alpha sequences that twins shared showed excess low generation probability.

Comment on this clonotype: Its antigen is unidentified.

The length of the CDR3 is 11 residues. Germline assignment: CDR1 MGHDK and CDR2 SYGVNS. V was pared by 5 bases and J by 9 bases, with 8 bases between. Template switching added a universal primer binding site, and final cDNA carried unique molecular identifiers. TCRdb re-called the 5' RACE reads through MiXCR, storing one row per CDR3 protein. The data hold hundreds of thousands of distinct CDR3 sequences, with around 12% observed a single time. The same sample was also studied in work on yellow fever vaccine responses in identical twins.

The sequenced material came from PBMCs. This sequence joins TRBV25-1 and TRBJ2-1, with D possibly matching TRBD1 (5 bases). This receptor was obtained from a woman aged 18-35 years in good health. CDR3 protein: CASSKGVEQFF. CDR3 bases: TGTGCCAGCAGTAAAGGGGTTGAGCAGTTCTTC.